What follows are 13 T cell receptor beta chains derived from one specimen sequenced in a study of CD8+CD57+ T cells in acquired aplastic anemia. All patients picked for sequencing had shown, by flow cytometry, an expansion of CD8+CD57+ cells. The study profiled TCR beta VDJ and CDR3 using genomic DNA as template. From the reads, TCRdb called clonotypes with MiXCR, one entry per CDR3 protein. Of about 160,000 distinct CDR3 sequences in the sample, 60% to 80% were seen once. Sequencing used sorted CD4+, CD8+, or CD8+CD57+ T cells (not recorded which) from PBMCs. These receptors originate from a human donor with aplastic anemia.

Comments on this clonotype: The final CDR3 position lacks the conserved phenylalanine or tryptophan, pointing to a likely read error. The DNA of the CDR3 is TGCAGTGCTAGAGATCTGGGTAGCGGGGACCAAGAGGCCCAGCATCTT. Translated: CSARDLGSGDQEAQHL. The J gene is TRBJ1-5, the V gene TRBV20-1; TRBD1 might be the D (5 bases). Germline V gene data show CDR1 as DFQATT and CDR2 as SNEGSKA (reference sequence). This CDR3 comprises 16 residues. Trimming shortened V by 0 bases and J by 11 bases, and 23 bases separated the two germline ends.

The chain carries TRBV7-3 and TRBJ2-7, with 8 bases matching TRBD1. CDR1 SGHTA and CDR2 FQGTGA come from the germline V gene. The junction had 9 bases not matched to a gene; V was cut back by 5 bases and J by 3 bases. The CDR3 totals 15 residues. CDR3: CASSPRGRVLYEQYF. CDR3 sequence (DNA): TGTGCCAGCAGCCCCAGGGGGCGAGTCCTCTACGAGCAGTACTTC.

This chain joins TRBV7-9 and TRBJ2-3, with TRBD1 matching 10 bases. The germline V gene encodes CDR1 SEHNR and CDR2 FQNEAQ (reference sequence). The CDR3 runs 19 residues. J gave up 2 bases and V 1 base, and 12 bases lay outside the gene matches. The CDR3 region is CASSLGSGTGDAYTDTQYF. The CDR3 nucleotides read TGTGCCAGCAGCTTAGGCTCCGGGACAGGGGACGCCTACACAGATACGCAGTATTTT.

The chain couples TRBV10-3 to TRBJ1-1, with D possibly matching TRBD1 (6 bases). This CDR3 contains 14 residues. The germline V gene has CDR1 ENHRY and CDR2 SYGVKD. V was trimmed by 4 bases and J by 4 bases, leaving 13 bases between them. This chain's CDR3 is CAISVQGIGTEAFF. For the CDR3, the DNA is TGTGCCATCAGTGTACAGGGCATTGGCACTGAAGCTTTCTTT.

The genes are TRBV4-1 and TRBJ1-1, with D tentatively TRBD1 (6 bases). The V gene's germline CDR1 is MGHRA and CDR2 YSYEKL. Trimming took off 7 bases at V and 0 bases at J, with 24 bases between the two ends. The CDR3 has 18 residues. CDR3 sequence: CASNHLGGQLGLNTEAFF. CDR3 DNA sequence: TGCGCCAGCAACCACTTAGGGGGGCAGTTAGGTTTGAACACTGAAGCTTTCTTT.

This clonotype was counted only a few times. The chain couples TRBV27 to TRBJ2-7, with 9 bases identical to TRBD2. Losses at the gene ends were 2 bases for V and 7 bases for J; bases not matched to a gene: 3. Per germline, CDR1 MNHEY and CDR2 SMNVEV (reference sequence). This CDR3 comprises 13 residues. The CDR3 DNA sequence: TGTGCCAGCAGTTTACGGCTAGCGGGAGAGCAGTACTTC. Amino acid sequence: CASSLRLAGEQYF.

The count of this clonotype is one. The rearrangement uses TRBV5-1 and TRBJ2-3; D gene unclear. This CDR3 has 14 residues. Germline-derived CDR1 and CDR2 are SGHRS and YFSETQ. Trimming removed 4 bases at V and 3 bases at J, with 12 bases between. This chain's CDR3 is CASSLLRGTDTQYF. The CDR3 DNA is TGCGCCAGCAGCCTACTCCGTGGGACAGATACGCAGTATTTT.

This chain links TRBV9 with TRBJ2-2; TRBD2 might be the D (5 bases). Germline-derived CDR1 and CDR2 are SGDLS and YYNGEE. CDR3 size: 13 residues. Trimming pared 2 bases from V and 7 bases from J, leaving 9 bases between. The CDR3 loop reads CASSVGAVGELFF. The CDR3 nucleotides read TGTGCCAGCAGCGTGGGAGCGGTCGGGGAGCTGTTTTTT.

This chain uses TRBV5-1 with TRBJ2-1, with 8 positions matching TRBD2. In germline, CDR1 is SGHRS, CDR2 YFSETQ. V lost 0 bases, J lost 5 bases, and 7 bases stayed unmatched. This CDR3 region has 16 residues. CDR3 in DNA: TGCGCCAGCAGCTTGGTTGGCGGGGGGAGAAACAATGAGCAGTTCTTC. This codes for CASSLVGGGRNNEQFF.

The DNA of the CDR3 is TGTGCCAGCTGGTTGACAGGGGCGCCCTACGAGCAGTACTTC. The encoded protein is CASWLTGAPYEQYF. The chain recombines TRBV7-2 with TRBJ2-7; 8 nucleotides match TRBD1. The V gene's germline CDR1 is SGHTA and CDR2 FQGNSA. Germline trimming cut 8 bases from V and 2 bases from J; bases unmatched to any gene: 8. This CDR3 is built from 14 residues.

The chain employs TRBV19 and TRBJ2-7, with D perhaps TRBD2 (6 bases). The CDR3 consists of 15 residues. Trimming took off 0 bases at V and 3 bases at J, with 12 bases between the two ends. Germline V CDR1 and CDR2: LNHDA, SQIVND (reference sequence). The CDR3 loop is CASSIDLAGSYEQYF. CDR3 coding DNA: TGTGCCAGTAGTATAGATCTGGCGGGGAGCTACGAGCAGTACTTC.

For this clonotype: This may arise from a read error, as a much more abundant clone is one base away. V usage is TRBV15 and J usage is TRBJ1-3; D may be TRBD1 (5 bases). V was clipped by 0 bases and J by 0 bases, with 12 bases between them. Germline CDR1 and CDR2: LNHNV and YYDKDF (reference sequence). The CDR3 is 17 amino acids. Here the CDR3 DNA reads TGTGCCACCAGCAGAGAGCACAGGCGGAGCTCTGGAAACACCATATATTTT. This sequence encodes CATSREHRRSSGNTIYF.

This clonotype was observed a few times. The gene calls are TRBV25-1 and TRBJ1-1; D unclear. The CDR3 contains 14 residues. V lost 5 bases to trimming and J lost 0 bases, with 10 bases between them. Germline lookup yields CDR1 MGHDK and CDR2 SYGVNS. The DNA of the CDR3 is TGTGCCAGCAGTTTTTCGGGGTTGAACACTGAAGCTTTCTTT. This encodes CASSFSGLNTEAFF.